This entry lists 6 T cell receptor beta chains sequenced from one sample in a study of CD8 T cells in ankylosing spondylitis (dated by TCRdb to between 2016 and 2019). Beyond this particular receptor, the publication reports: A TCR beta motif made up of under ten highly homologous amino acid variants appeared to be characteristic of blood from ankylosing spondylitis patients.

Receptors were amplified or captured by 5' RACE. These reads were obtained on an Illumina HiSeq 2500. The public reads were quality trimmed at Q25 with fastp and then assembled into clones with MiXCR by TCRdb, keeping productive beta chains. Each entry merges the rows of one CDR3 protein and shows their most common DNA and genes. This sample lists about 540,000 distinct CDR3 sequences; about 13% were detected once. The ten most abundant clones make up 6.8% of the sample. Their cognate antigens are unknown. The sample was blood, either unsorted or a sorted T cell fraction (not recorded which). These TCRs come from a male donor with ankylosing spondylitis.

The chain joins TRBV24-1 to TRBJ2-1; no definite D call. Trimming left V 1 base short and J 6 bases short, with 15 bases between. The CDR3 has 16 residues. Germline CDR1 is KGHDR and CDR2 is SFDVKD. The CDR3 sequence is CATSDFGSPKGNEQFF. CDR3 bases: TGTGCCACCAGTGATTTCGGCAGTCCTAAGGGCAATGAGCAGTTCTTC.

CDR3 loop: CSARGPAGYQETQYF. The CDR3, as DNA: TGCAGTGCTAGAGGACCAGCGGGGTACCAAGAGACCCAGTACTTC. This chain links TRBV20-1 with TRBJ2-5; TRBD2 agrees at 7 bases. CDR1 and CDR2 from the germline V gene are DFQATT and SNEGSKA (reference sequence). Trimming cost V 1 base and J 0 bases; bases outside gene matches: 5. This CDR3 contains 15 residues.

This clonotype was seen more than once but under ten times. The CDR3 DNA is TGTGCCAGCAGCCAAGATCTGGCGGCAGGGTTCGATAATGAGCAGTTCTTC. Amino acid sequence: CASSQDLAAGFDNEQFF. The J gene is TRBJ2-1, the V gene TRBV4-2; tentatively, D is TRBD1 (5 bases). The length of the CDR3 is 17 residues. V gave up 0 bases and J gave up 7 bases, with 19 bases separating them. CDR1 LGHNA and CDR2 YNFKEQ come from the germline V gene.

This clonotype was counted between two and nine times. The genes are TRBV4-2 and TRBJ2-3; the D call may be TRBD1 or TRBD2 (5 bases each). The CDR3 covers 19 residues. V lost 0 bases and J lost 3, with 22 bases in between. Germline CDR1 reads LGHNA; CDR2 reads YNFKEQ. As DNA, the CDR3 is TGTGCCAGCAGCCAAGACCGGCCAAGTAGTGGGGACGGTACAGATACGCAGTATTTT. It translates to CASSQDRPSSGDGTDTQYF.

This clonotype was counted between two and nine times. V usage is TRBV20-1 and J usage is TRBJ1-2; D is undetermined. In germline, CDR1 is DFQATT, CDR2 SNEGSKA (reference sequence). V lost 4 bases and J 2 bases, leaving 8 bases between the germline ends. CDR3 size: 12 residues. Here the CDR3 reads CSATTQNYGYTF. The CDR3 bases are TGCAGTGCTACCACTCAGAACTATGGCTACACCTTC.

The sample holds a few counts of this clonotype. The CDR3 DNA follows: TGTGCCAGCAGCGCAGTGGACGTTACGCAGTATTTT. It specifies CASSAVDVTQYF. This chain joins TRBV7-2 and TRBJ2-3; D is ambiguous. V lost 5 bases and J 8 bases, leaving 11 bases between the germline ends. Germline assignment: CDR1 SGHTA and CDR2 FQGNSA. The length of the CDR3 is 12 residues.